These 23 T cell receptor beta chains share one sample of origin, sequenced in a study of T cell responses to AZD1222 COVID-19 vaccine. Repertoires were generated with immunoSEQ multiplex PCR, while TCRdb's copy carries only in-frame clones and drops some. The data hold roughly 82,000 clones, with 85% observed a single time. Sequenced material: peripheral blood, taken on day 0 of AZD1222 vaccination. These receptors were obtained from an adult in good health.

This chain links TRBV13 with TRBJ2-1; 7 bases fit TRBD1. The CDR3 is 15 residues long. J lost 6 bases, V lost 3 bases, and 8 bases had no gene match. Germline CDR1 reads PRHDT; CDR2 reads FYEKMQ (reference sequence). The CDR3 DNA reads as TGTGCCAGCAGCTTTAGTCGACAGGGATCCAATGAGCAGTTCTTC. Residues: CASSFSRQGSNEQFF.

The V and J genes are TRBV10-3 and TRBJ2-7, with 8 bases that match TRBD2. The CDR3 length is 15 residues. V shed 8 bases, J shed 2 bases, and the junction held 11 bases outside the gene matches. CDR1 is ENHRY, CDR2 SYGVKD, per germline. The CDR3 loop reads CAIAGSGGITYEQYF. Written as DNA, the CDR3 is TGTGCCATCGCCGGCAGCGGGGGTATCACCTACGAGCAGTACTTC.

This chain joins TRBV28 and TRBJ2-7, with D hard to call. CDR1 is MDHEN and CDR2 is SYDVKM in the germline V gene. The CDR3 spans 12 residues. V was shortened by 6 bases and J by 2 bases, with 8 bases between the two germline ends. For the CDR3, the DNA is TGTGCCAGCAGCCAGGCCCCCTACGAGCAGTACTTC. This sequence encodes CASSQAPYEQYF.

This clone turned up a few times. Other nucleotide sequences in the sample specify the same CDR3. The V call is TRBV28, the J call TRBJ1-2; a possible D gene is TRBD1 (6 bases). V shed 4 bases and J shed 1 base, with 13 bases lying between them. The CDR3 runs 15 residues. From germline, CDR1 is MDHEN and CDR2 SYDVKM. CDR3 bases: TGTGCCAGCAGTTCGGACAGCGGGTTTAACTATGGCTACACCTTC. Translating it yields CASSSDSGFNYGYTF.

For this clone: The sample carries other DNA sequences with the same CDR3. The rearrangement uses TRBV7-2 and TRBJ1-5; D gene uncertain. The V end lost 1 base, the J end lost 5 bases, and 9 bases lay between the germline ends. The germline CDR1 and CDR2 sequences are SGHTA and FQGNSA. There are 14 residues in the CDR3. CDR3 DNA: TGTGCCAGCAGCTTAGAAGGGTACGATCAGCCCCAGCATTTT. Its protein is CASSLEGYDQPQHF.

The J gene is TRBJ1-1, the V gene TRBV6-6; 8 positions agree with TRBD1. The V segment lost 5 bases and the J segment 5 bases; nucleotides outside the gene matches: 16. Per germline, CDR1 MNHNY and CDR2 SVGAGI (reference sequence). The CDR3 sequence is 17 residues long. The CDR3 is CASSPRTGTGLVTEAFF. As DNA, the CDR3 is TGTGCCAGCAGTCCCCGGACAGGGACGGGGTTGGTAACTGAAGCTTTCTTT.

The chain has TRBV19 and TRBJ1-2; D remains unclear. Trimming left V 4 bases short and J 3 bases short, with 18 bases between. Germline V gives CDR1 LNHDA, CDR2 SQIVND (reference sequence). CDR3 length equals 16 residues. CDR3 sequence (DNA): TGTGCCAGTAGTAGCCCCGACCCTTTGTTTGACTATGGCTACACCTTC. Amino acids: CASSSPDPLFDYGYTF. The variable domain in full, completed from reference TRBV19 and TRBJ1-2, reads DGGITQSPKYLFRKEGQNVTLSCEQNLNHDAMYWYRQDPGQGLRLIYYSQIVNDFQKGDIAEGYSVSREKKESFPLTVTSAQKNPTAFYLCASSSPDPLFDYGYTFGSGTRLTVV.

The chain employs TRBV4-3 and TRBJ1-5; no firm D call. The CDR3 spans 15 residues. Trimming stripped 4 bases from V and 0 bases from J, with 10 bases between. Germline-derived CDR1 and CDR2 are LGHNA and YSLEER. DNA of the CDR3: TGCGCCAGCAGCCCTACGCGGTATAGCAATCAGCCCCAGCATTTT. The encoded protein is CASSPTRYSNQPQHF.

The V and J genes are TRBV5-5 and TRBJ2-7, with 8 bases lining up with TRBD1. With V trimmed by 5 bases and J by 0 bases, 10 bases remained unmatched. The CDR3 totals 16 residues. CDR1 SGHKS and CDR2 YYEKEE come from the germline V gene (reference sequence). The CDR3 DNA reads as TGTGCCAGCAGGGAAGGGACAGGTACCCGCTCCTACGAGCAGTACTTC. It encodes CASREGTGTRSYEQYF.

V and J are TRBV7-2 and TRBJ1-5; D is unclear. Trimming cost V 2 bases and J 2 bases, with 13 bases left between them. This CDR3 spans 16 amino acids. Germline V CDR1 and CDR2: SGHTA, FQGNSA. The CDR3 region is CASSLISGRGNQPQHF. CDR3 DNA sequence: TGTGCCAGCAGCTTAATCTCTGGGCGAGGCAATCAGCCCCAGCATTTT.

This chain links TRBV11-2 with TRBJ1-1; D is unclear. This CDR3 is built from 13 residues. Per the germline V gene, CDR1 is SGHAT and CDR2 is FQNNGV. V lost 3 bases, J lost 1 base, and 6 bases lay in between. CDR3 in DNA: TGTGCCAGCAGCTTGGACCCGAACACTGAAGCTTTCTTT. Translated, it gives CASSLDPNTEAFF.

The sample holds one count of this clone. The chain joins TRBV6-2 or TRBV6-3 to TRBJ2-7; tentatively, D is TRBD1 (5 bases). The CDR3 covers 13 residues. Germline V gives CDR1 MNHEY, CDR2 SVGEGT. Trimming took off 2 bases at V and 2 bases at J, with 7 bases between the two ends. CDR3 nucleotides: TGTGCCAGCAGTTACGTGGGGCCCTACGAGCAGTACTTC. Its protein is CASSYVGPYEQYF.

The chain is built from TRBV18 and TRBJ1-2; tentative D call: TRBD1 (6 bases). Trimming removed 3 bases from V and 6 bases from J, with 14 bases in between. The CDR3 has 14 residues. The V gene's germline CDR1 is KGHSH and CDR2 LQKENI. The CDR3 spells CASSPSGAGDGYTF. CDR3 coding DNA: TGTGCCAGCTCACCGTCAGGGGCAGGTGATGGCTACACCTTC.

The chain joins TRBV6-5 to TRBJ1-3, with D unclear. The CDR3 runs 15 residues. CDR1 and CDR2 (germline): MNHEY, SVGAGI. The V and J ends lost 3 bases and 0 bases respectively, with 9 bases between them. The CDR3 sequence: CASSYRASSGNTIYF. For the CDR3, the DNA is TGTGCCAGCAGTTATCGAGCGAGCTCTGGAAACACCATATATTTT.

The chain employs TRBV6-2 or TRBV6-3 and TRBJ1-6; possible D gene TRBD1, 5 bases. This CDR3 spans 15 amino acids. The germline V gene encodes CDR1 MNHEY and CDR2 SVGEGT. V lost 4 bases and J lost 7, with 14 bases in between. CDR3 nucleotide sequence: TGTGCCAGCAGTTTCCTGGGGACGGGAAATTCACCCCTCCACTTT. It yields the protein CASSFLGTGNSPLHF.

As regards this clone: This may be a read error: a much more frequent sequence differs by one nucleotide. The chain has TRBV12-3 or TRBV12-4 and TRBJ1-1; D might be TRBD1 (6 bases). This CDR3 comprises 13 residues. The V gene lost 4 bases and the J gene lost 2 bases, with 8 bases spanning the gap. The CDR3 spells CASSWTVNTEAFF. CDR3 in DNA: TGTGCCAGCAGTTGGACAGTCAACACTGAAGCTTTCTTT.

V and J are TRBV3-1 (or the pseudogene TRBV3-2) and TRBJ2-2; the match to TRBD2 covers 12 bases. The V segment lost 4 bases and the J segment 4 bases; nucleotides outside the gene matches: 7. CDR1 LGHDT and CDR2 YNNKEL come from the germline V gene (reference sequence). The CDR3 is made up of 17 amino acids. The CDR3 DNA reads TGTGCCAGCAGCCGACACGGACTAGCGGGGACCACCGGGGAGCTGTTTTTT. This translates into CASSRHGLAGTTGELFF.

The table lists this clone with a few counts. The V gene is TRBV25-1, the J gene TRBJ2-1; 8 bases fit TRBD1. The CDR3 runs to 16 residues. Per the germline V gene, CDR1 is MGHDK and CDR2 is SYGVNS. The V and J ends lost 3 bases and 6 bases, in that order; junction bases with no gene match: 10. The DNA of the CDR3 is TGTGCCAGCAGTGACACCGACAGGGGAATTAGCAATGAGCAGTTCTTC. Translated: CASSDTDRGISNEQFF.

This chain joins TRBV12-5 and TRBJ1-1, with TRBD1 as a possible D gene (5 bases). The V gene's germline CDR1 is LGHNT and CDR2 FRNRAP. V shed 5 bases and J shed 4 bases, with 11 bases lying between them. The CDR3 sequence is 13 residues long. CDR3 sequence: CASGRDRFTEAFF. The CDR3 coding sequence is TGTGCTAGTGGTCGGGACCGATTCACTGAAGCTTTCTTT.

V is TRBV18 and J is TRBJ1-1; D is perhaps TRBD1 (5 bases). Germline V CDR1 and CDR2: KGHSH, LQKENI. This CDR3 contains 14 residues. The ends were cut back, 3 bases at V and 5 bases at J, with 13 bases in the middle. CDR3 nucleotide sequence: TGTGCCAGCTCACCGGGGCGACGGGGGACTGAAGCTTTCTTT. This codes for CASSPGRRGTEAFF.

The chain carries TRBV13 and TRBJ2-3; 8 positions agree with TRBD2. CDR1 and CDR2 (germline): PRHDT, FYEKMQ (reference sequence). J gave up 4 bases and V 5 bases, and 8 bases lay outside the gene matches. The CDR3 is made up of 15 amino acids. CDR3 amino acids: CASSQGLGGADTQYF. DNA of the CDR3: TGTGCCAGCAGCCAGGGACTAGGCGGGGCAGATACGCAGTATTTT. Complete variable domain (other parts from reference TRBV13 and TRBJ2-3): AAGVIQSPRHLIKEKRETATLKCYPIPRHDTVYWYQQGPGQDPQFLISFYEKMQSDKGSIPDRFSAQQFSDYHSELNMSSLELGDSALYFCASSQGLGGADTQYFGPGTRLTVL.

The rearrangement joins TRBV4-1 to TRBJ1-2; 7 bases agree with TRBD1. CDR3 size: 14 residues. Germline CDR1 is MGHRA and CDR2 is YSYEKL. Unmatched junction bases numbered 2, after V lost 3 bases and J lost 1 base. CDR3 sequence: CASSQGQRNYGYTF. CDR3 in DNA: TGCGCCAGCAGCCAGGGACAGCGTAACTATGGCTACACCTTC.

The V gene is TRBV6-1, the J gene TRBJ1-1; 10 bases fit TRBD1. The CDR3 spans 15 residues. With 3 bases clipped from V and 6 bases from J, the junction kept 7 bases outside the gene matches. Germline lookup yields CDR1 MNHNS and CDR2 SASEGT. CDR3 in DNA: TGTGCCAGCAGTGACCCGACAGGGGGCACCTCTGAAGCTTTCTTT. Residues: CASSDPTGGTSEAFF.